Described below is a single T cell receptor (beta chain) sequence and its context. Its specificity is unknown. The record originates from a study of OX40 agonist ivuxolimab in advanced cancers. Study-wide background: People in dose escalation had one of these cancers: hepatocellular carcinoma, melanoma, renal cell or head and neck cancer.

Notes on the study in general: There was clonal expansion of CD4+ and CD8+ blood T cells by week 6 at 0.1 to 3.0 mg/kg.

The germline gives CDR1 SGHNT, CDR2 YYREEE (reference sequence). The trim removed 4 bases at V and 4 bases at J, leaving 4 bases unmatched. The CDR3 extends over 13 amino acids. The data were produced by immunoSEQ multiplex PCR, yet TCRdb's version contains in-frame clones alone and is incomplete. Among 50,000 to 70,000 clones listed, 88% were seen once. The starting material was CD4+ or CD8+ T cells sorted from blood, obtained in a trial of the OX40 agonist ivuxolimab. The clonotype comes from an adult with an advanced solid tumor such as melanoma, head and neck, liver or kidney cancer. The chain carries TRBV5-4 and TRBJ1-1, with 7 positions matching TRBD1. CDR3 sequence: CASSTGVSTEAFF. The CDR3 DNA reads TGTGCCAGCAGCACAGGGGTAAGCACTGAAGCTTTCTTT.